The TCR beta chain under discussion was sequenced for a study of T cell responses to AZD1222 COVID-19 vaccine. This clone was found once. Its cognate antigen is unknown. Produced via immunoSEQ multiplex PCR; TCRdb's table is partial and in-frame only. The data contain about 59,000 clones, 65% to 85% of them singletons. From germline, CDR1 is SGHDT and CDR2 YYEEEE. The CDR3 is 16 amino acids. With 3 bases clipped from V and 1 base from J, the junction kept 7 bases outside the gene matches. Study results and limitations: Mapped onto spike, vaccine-associated CD4 TCRs spanned it and were dominant at 160-218 and 743-854.

The rearrangement joins TRBV5-6 to TRBJ2-5, with TRBD1 identical over 9 bases. Sequenced material: peripheral blood, taken on day 0 of AZD1222 vaccination. This receptor was obtained from an adult in good health. CDR3: CASSSGTGTLQETQYF. CDR3 in DNA: TGTGCCAGCAGCTCCGGGACAGGGACCCTCCAAGAGACCCAGTACTTC.